The present TCR beta chain was sequenced within a study of T cell clones after liver transplantation. Study-level information: Tolerance: complete withdrawal held at least one year, liver enzymes staying within twice normal. General observations from the study: Compared with third party-reactive sequences, donor-reactive ones declined more, independent of withdrawal success.

Germline lookup yields CDR1 MNHEY and CDR2 SVGAGI. The CDR3 sequence is 15 residues long. Trimming took off 6 bases at V and 2 bases at J, with 14 bases between the two ends. This table comes from immunoSEQ multiplex PCR, and its TCRdb copy is limited to in-frame clones, with some not included. The data hold about 75,000 clones, with around 80% observed a single time. Remarks on this clone: Its antigen is as yet unknown.

The receptor was isolated from a human patient who received a liver transplant. Some T cells could come from the graft donor. The rearrangement joins TRBV6-5 to TRBJ1-5; D gene uncertain. The sequenced sample was CD4+ T cells from blood, obtained 48 to 50 months after liver transplant. The CDR3 spells CASSPEPGGNQPQHF. CDR3 coding DNA: TGTGCCAGCAGCCCGGAACCTGGGGGCAATCAGCCCCAGCATTTT.